Each of the 13 T cell receptor beta chains below was sequenced from the same sample in a study of shared clonotypes between healthy human individuals. Method: immunoSEQ multiplex PCR; TCRdb's copy keeps in-frame clones and lacks some. The sample includes more than 550,000 clones, around 70% seen only once; the top ten take under 2%. The source material was memory CD4+ T cells sorted from blood. Subset meaning: CD45RA-negative fraction. The receptor source for this set is a woman in her thirties in good health.

This clone appeared a few times. The rearrangement links TRBV4-2 to TRBJ1-1; 8 bases line up with TRBD1. The CDR3 runs 17 residues. The V segment lost 0 bases and the J segment 10 bases; nucleotides outside the gene matches: 16. In germline, CDR1 is LGHNA, CDR2 YNFKEQ. CDR3 bases: TGTGCCAGCAGCCAAGATCTGGGGCGACAGGGGCGGGGACGAGCTTTCTTT. This translates into CASSQDLGRQGRGRAFF.

A remark on this clone: The identical CDR3 is also encoded by other nucleotide sequences in the sample. The rearrangement uses TRBV28 and TRBJ2-7; 11 positions match TRBD2. J was trimmed by 4 bases and V by 5 bases; bases with no gene match: 7. The CDR3 loop spans 15 amino acids. The germline V gene has CDR1 MDHEN and CDR2 SYDVKM. DNA for the CDR3: TGTGCCAGCAGTAGTATAGCGGGAGGGCCTTACGAGCAGTACTTC. This gives the protein CASSSIAGGPYEQYF. Full variable domain (remainder filled in from reference TRBV28 and TRBJ2-7): DVKVTQSSRYLVKRTGEKVFLECVQDMDHENMFWYRQDPGLGLRLIYFSYDVKMKEKGDIPEGYSVSREKKERFSLILESASTNQTSMYLCASSSIAGGPYEQYFGPGTRLTVT.

This chain joins TRBV19 and TRBJ1-1, with D possibly matching TRBD1 (5 bases). The ends were cut back, 3 bases at V and 0 bases at J, with 14 bases in the middle. The CDR3 loop spans 16 amino acids. Germline values: CDR1 LNHDA, CDR2 SQIVND (reference sequence). The CDR3 reads CASSIAGGFMNTEAFF. The CDR3 coding sequence is TGTGCCAGTAGTATTGCCGGGGGATTTATGAACACTGAAGCTTTCTTT.

The gene calls are TRBV18 and TRBJ1-4; 7 nucleotides line up with TRBD1. Unmatched junction bases numbered 3, after V lost 1 base and J lost 7 bases. This CDR3 spans 14 amino acids. Germline lookup yields CDR1 KGHSH and CDR2 LQKENI. The CDR3 sequence is CASSPLRDSEKLFF. In DNA, the CDR3 is TGTGCCAGCTCACCACTTAGGGACAGTGAAAAACTGTTTTTT.

The V gene is TRBV7-9, the J gene TRBJ2-1; D possibly uses TRBD1 or TRBD2 (5 bases each). Trimming took 3 bases from V and 7 from J, leaving 10 bases between them. This CDR3 spans 13 amino acids. Germline V CDR1 and CDR2: SEHNR, FQNEAQ (reference sequence). CDR3: CASSFWGSNEQFF. In DNA form, the CDR3 reads TGTGCCAGCAGCTTCTGGGGGTCGAATGAGCAGTTCTTC.

The genes are TRBV18 and TRBJ2-2; D possibly corresponds to TRBD1 (6 bases). CDR3 size: 16 residues. V was cut by 1 base and J by 1 base, with 10 bases left in between. Per the germline V gene, CDR1 is KGHSH and CDR2 is LQKENI. The CDR3 nucleotides are TGTGCCAGCTCACCACAACCCAGGGGGAACACCGGGGAGCTGTTTTTT. It codes for CASSPQPRGNTGELFF. The variable domain in full, completed from reference TRBV18 and TRBJ2-2, reads NAGVMQNPRHLVRRRGQEARLRCSPMKGHSHVYWYRQLPEEGLKFMVYLQKENIIDESGMPKERFSAEFPKEGPSILRIQQVVRGDSAAYFCASSPQPRGNTGELFFGEGSRLTVL.

J is TRBJ1-5 and V is TRBV28, with 7 bases lining up with TRBD1. With 7 bases clipped from V and 1 base from J, the junction kept 13 bases outside the gene matches. Germline CDR1 and CDR2: MDHEN and SYDVKM. The CDR3 has 17 residues. The CDR3 spells CASTRSTGPGSNQPQHF. CDR3 bases: TGTGCCAGCACTAGGTCGACAGGGCCTGGGAGCAATCAGCCCCAGCATTTT.

The chain combines TRBV6-6 with TRBJ2-1, with TRBD1 matching over 8 bases. The CDR3 is made up of 16 amino acids. J gave up 2 bases and V 5 bases, and 8 bases lay outside the gene matches. The germline CDR1 and CDR2 sequences are MNHNY and SVGAGI (reference sequence). CDR3 sequence: CASSKPGQGTYNEQFF. DNA of the CDR3: TGTGCCAGCAGTAAACCCGGACAGGGAACCTACAATGAGCAGTTCTTC.

V usage is TRBV4-1 and J usage is TRBJ2-1; no clear D. Germline V gene sequence: CDR1 MGHRA, CDR2 YSYEKL. The CDR3 covers 16 residues. The V and J ends lost 0 bases and 0 bases respectively, with 9 bases between them. The CDR3 DNA is TGCGCCAGCAGCCAAGACGCTAGGTACTCCTACAATGAGCAGTTCTTC. It specifies CASSQDARYSYNEQFF.

This sequence joins TRBV6-1 and TRBJ2-3; 10 nucleotides match TRBD2. CDR1 and CDR2 from the germline V gene are MNHNS and SASEGT. CDR3 length: 15 amino acids. J gave up 5 bases and V 3 bases, and 5 bases lay outside the gene matches. The CDR3 reads CASSDTAGGRDTQYF. The CDR3 DNA follows: TGTGCCAGCAGTGACACAGCGGGAGGGCGAGATACGCAGTATTTT.

V usage is TRBV7-9 and J usage is TRBJ2-1; D possibly matches TRBD1 or TRBD2 (5 bases each). V lost 1 base and J 8 bases, leaving 9 bases between the germline ends. Looked up from germline, CDR1 is SEHNR and CDR2 is FQNEAQ (reference sequence). The CDR3 is 13 residues long. The CDR3: CASSLEVGDEQFF. In DNA, the CDR3 is TGTGCCAGCAGCTTAGAAGTGGGGGATGAGCAGTTCTTC.

This clone has ten or more counts. CDR3 loop: CASSLSSGRGAYNEQFF. The CDR3 DNA is TGTGCCAGCTCACTATCTAGCGGGAGAGGTGCCTACAATGAGCAGTTCTTC. This chain joins TRBV18 and TRBJ2-1, with 10 nucleotides matching TRBD2. Germline CDR1 is KGHSH and CDR2 is LQKENI. With V trimmed by 4 bases and J by 2 bases, 8 bases remained unmatched. This CDR3 has 17 residues. Variable domain in full (rest from reference TRBV18 and TRBJ2-1): NAGVMQNPRHLVRRRGQEARLRCSPMKGHSHVYWYRQLPEEGLKFMVYLQKENIIDESGMPKERFSAEFPKEGPSILRIQQVVRGDSAAYFCASSLSSGRGAYNEQFFGPGTRLTVL.

In the case of this clone: Other DNA sequences in the sample encode the same CDR3. V and J are TRBV5-1 and TRBJ1-2; D not certain. Germline-derived CDR1 and CDR2 are SGHRS and YFSETQ. The CDR3 consists of 14 residues. V shed 0 bases and J shed 0 bases, with 6 bases lying between them. The DNA of the CDR3 is TGCGCCAGCAGCTTGGGCAGTTCTAACTATGGCTACACCTTC. Encoded protein: CASSLGSSNYGYTF.